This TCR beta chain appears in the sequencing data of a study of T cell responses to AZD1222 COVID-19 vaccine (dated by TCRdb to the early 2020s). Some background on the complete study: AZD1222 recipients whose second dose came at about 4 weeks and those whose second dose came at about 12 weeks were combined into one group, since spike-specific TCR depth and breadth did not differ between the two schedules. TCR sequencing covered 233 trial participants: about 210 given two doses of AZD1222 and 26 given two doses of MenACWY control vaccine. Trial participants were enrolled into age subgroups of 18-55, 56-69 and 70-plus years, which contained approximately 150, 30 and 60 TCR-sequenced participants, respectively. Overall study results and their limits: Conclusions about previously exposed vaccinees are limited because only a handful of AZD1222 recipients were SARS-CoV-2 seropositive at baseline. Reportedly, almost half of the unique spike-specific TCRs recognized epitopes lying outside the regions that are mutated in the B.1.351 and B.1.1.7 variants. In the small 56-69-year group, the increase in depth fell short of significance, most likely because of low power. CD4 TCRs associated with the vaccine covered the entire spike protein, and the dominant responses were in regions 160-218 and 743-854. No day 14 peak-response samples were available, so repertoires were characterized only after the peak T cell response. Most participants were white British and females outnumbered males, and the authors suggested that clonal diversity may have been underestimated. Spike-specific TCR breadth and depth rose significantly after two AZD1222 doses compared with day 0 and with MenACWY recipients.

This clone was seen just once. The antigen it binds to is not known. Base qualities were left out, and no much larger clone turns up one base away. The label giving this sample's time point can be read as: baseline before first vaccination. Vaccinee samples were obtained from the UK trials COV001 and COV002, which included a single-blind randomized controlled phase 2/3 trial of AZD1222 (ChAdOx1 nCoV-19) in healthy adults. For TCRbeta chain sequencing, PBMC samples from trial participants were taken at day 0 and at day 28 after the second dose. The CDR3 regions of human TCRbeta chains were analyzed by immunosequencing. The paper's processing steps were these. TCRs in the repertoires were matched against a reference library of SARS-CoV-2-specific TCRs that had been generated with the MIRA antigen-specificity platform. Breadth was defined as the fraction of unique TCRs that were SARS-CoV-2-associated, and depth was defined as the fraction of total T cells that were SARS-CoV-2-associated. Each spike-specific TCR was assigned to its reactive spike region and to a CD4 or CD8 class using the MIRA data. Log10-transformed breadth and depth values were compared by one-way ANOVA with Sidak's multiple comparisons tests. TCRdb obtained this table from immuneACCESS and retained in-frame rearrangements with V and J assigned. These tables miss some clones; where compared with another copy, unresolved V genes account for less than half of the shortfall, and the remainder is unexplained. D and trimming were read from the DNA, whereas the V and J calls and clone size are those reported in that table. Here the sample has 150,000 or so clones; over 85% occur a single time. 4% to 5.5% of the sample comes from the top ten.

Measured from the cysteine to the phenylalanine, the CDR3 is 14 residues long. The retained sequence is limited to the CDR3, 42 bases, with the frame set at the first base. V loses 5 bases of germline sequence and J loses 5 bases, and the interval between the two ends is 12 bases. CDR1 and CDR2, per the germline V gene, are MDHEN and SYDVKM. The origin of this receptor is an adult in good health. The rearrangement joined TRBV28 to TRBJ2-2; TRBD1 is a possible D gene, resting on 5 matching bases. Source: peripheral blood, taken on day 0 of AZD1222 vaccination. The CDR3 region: CASSLKGSTGELFF. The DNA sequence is TGTGCCAGCAGTCTAAAGGGGTCAACCGGGGAGCTGTTTTTT.